This TCR beta chain was captured in a study of response to subunit inactivated influenza vaccine listed by TCRdb under 2018. For the wider study: The study used deep quantitative T cell receptor repertoire profiling to track responses to a trivalent subunit inactivated influenza vaccine. What the work shows at the level of the full study, not this receptor alone: According to the authors, only a limited number of new T cells may be recruited by each seasonal influenza vaccination.

This clonotype was observed a handful of times. The antigen it recognizes is unknown. No clone much larger than this one lies a single base away; base qualities are absent. The method was RT-PCR. Sequenced using an Illumina HiSeq 2500. The public reads were quality trimmed at Q25 with fastp and then assembled into clones with MiXCR by TCRdb, keeping productive beta chains. Merged by CDR3 protein, the rows form single entries marked with the most common genes and DNA. This sample gives 650,000 to 850,000 distinct CDR3 sequences in total; around 13% of them show up just once. The top ten constitute roughly 6.4% of the sample. CDR1 and CDR2 are drawn from the germline V gene (reference sequence): LGHDT, YNNKEL. The CDR3, from cysteine to phenylalanine, totals 15 residues. Only CDR3 DNA is held: 45 bases, read in frame from base 1. Germline trimming: 4 bases from V, 7 bases from J; junction bases outside gene matches: 8.

This TCR was sampled from a man between 45 and 60 years old who received an inactivated influenza vaccine. Donor details come from another sample of the same person, matched by shared clones. The chain links TRBV3-1 with TRBJ2-1; 9 of the junction bases match TRBD2. The starting material was PBMCs from blood, obtained roughly 15 days before vaccination. CDR3 protein: CASSPRASGMNEQFF. The nucleotide sequence is TGTGCCAGCAGCCCACGGGCTAGCGGGATGAATGAGCAGTTCTTC.